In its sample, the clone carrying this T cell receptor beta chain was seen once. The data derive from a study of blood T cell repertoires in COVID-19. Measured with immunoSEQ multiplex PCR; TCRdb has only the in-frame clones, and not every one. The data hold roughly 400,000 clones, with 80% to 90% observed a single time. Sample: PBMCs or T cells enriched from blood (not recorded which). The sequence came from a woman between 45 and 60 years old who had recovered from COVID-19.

The CDR3 DNA sequence: TGTGCCAGCAGGCCCCGGTCGAATTCCGTCGAGCAGTACTTC. Its translation: CASRPRSNSVEQYF. The chain uses TRBV3-1 (or the pseudogene TRBV3-2) and TRBJ2-7; no clear D. Per germline, CDR1 LGHDT and CDR2 YNNKEL (reference sequence). This CDR3 has 14 residues. V was clipped by 6 bases and J by 6 bases, with 18 bases between them.